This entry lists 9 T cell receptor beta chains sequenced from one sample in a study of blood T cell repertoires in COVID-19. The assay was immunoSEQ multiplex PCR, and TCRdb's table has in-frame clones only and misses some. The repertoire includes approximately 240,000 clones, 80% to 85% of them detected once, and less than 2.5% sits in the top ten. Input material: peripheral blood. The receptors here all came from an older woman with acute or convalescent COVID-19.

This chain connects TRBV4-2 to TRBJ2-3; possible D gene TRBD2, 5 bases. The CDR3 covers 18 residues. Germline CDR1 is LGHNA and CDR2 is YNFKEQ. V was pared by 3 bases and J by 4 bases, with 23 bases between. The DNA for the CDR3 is TGTGCCAGCAGCCATGACGCCGGGATTCAACAAGTCGCAGATACGCAGTATTTT. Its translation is CASSHDAGIQQVADTQYF.

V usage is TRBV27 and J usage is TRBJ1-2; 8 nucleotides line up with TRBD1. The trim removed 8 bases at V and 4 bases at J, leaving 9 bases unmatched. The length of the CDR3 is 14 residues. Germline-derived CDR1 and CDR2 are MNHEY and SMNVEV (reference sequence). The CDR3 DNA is TGTGCCAGCCCTACAGGGGGTGGTGGCTATGGCTACACCTTC. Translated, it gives CASPTGGGGYGYTF.

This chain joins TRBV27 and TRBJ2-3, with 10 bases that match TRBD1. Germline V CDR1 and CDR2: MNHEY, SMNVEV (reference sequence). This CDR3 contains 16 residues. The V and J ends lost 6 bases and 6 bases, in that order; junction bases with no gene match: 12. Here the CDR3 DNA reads TGTGCCAGCAGACGCCGGGACAGGGGTCCCCTCGATACGCAGTATTTT. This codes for CASRRRDRGPLDTQYF.

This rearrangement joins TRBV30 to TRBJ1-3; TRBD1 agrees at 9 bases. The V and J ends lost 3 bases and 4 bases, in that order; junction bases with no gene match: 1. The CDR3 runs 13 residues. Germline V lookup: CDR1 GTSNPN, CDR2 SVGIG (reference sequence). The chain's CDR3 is CAWRTGGGNTIYF. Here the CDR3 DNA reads TGTGCCTGGAGGACAGGGGGAGGAAACACCATATATTTT.

The DNA of the CDR3 is TGTGCCAGCAGCCATGACAGCAACCCCTACGAGCAGTACTTC. It specifies CASSHDSNPYEQYF. The rearrangement uses TRBV7-2 and TRBJ2-7; D possibly corresponds to TRBD1 (5 bases). Germline V gives CDR1 SGHTA, CDR2 FQGNSA. V lost 5 bases and J lost 2, with 13 bases in between. This CDR3 has 14 amino acids.

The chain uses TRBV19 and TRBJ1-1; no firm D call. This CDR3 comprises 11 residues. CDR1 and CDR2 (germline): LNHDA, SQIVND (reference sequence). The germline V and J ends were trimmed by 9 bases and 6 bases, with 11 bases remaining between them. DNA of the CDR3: TGTGCCAGCGCGTCGTATTCTGAAGCTTTCTTT. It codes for CASASYSEAFF. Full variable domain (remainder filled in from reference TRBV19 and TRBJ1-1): DGGITQSPKYLFRKEGQNVTLSCEQNLNHDAMYWYRQDPGQGLRLIYYSQIVNDFQKGDIAEGYSVSREKKESFPLTVTSAQKNPTAFYLCASASYSEAFFGQGTRLTVV.

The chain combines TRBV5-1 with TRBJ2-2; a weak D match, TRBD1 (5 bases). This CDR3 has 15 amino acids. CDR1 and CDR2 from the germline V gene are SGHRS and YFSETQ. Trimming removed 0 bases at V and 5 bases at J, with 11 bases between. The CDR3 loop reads CASSLGGRGTGELFF. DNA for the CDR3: TGCGCCAGCAGCTTGGGGGGCCGTGGGACCGGGGAGCTGTTTTTT.

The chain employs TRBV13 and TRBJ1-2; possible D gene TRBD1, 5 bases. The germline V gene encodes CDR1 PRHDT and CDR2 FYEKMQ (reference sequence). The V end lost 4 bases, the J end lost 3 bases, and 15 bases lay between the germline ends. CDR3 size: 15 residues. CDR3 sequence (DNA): TGTGCCAGCAGCTCTAGACGGGGGAGGCACTATGGCTACACCTTC. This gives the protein CASSSRRGRHYGYTF.

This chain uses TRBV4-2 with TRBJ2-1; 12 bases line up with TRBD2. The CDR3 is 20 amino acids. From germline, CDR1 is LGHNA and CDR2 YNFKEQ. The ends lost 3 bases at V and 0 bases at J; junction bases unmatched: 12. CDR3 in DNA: TGTGCCAGCAGCCATCCCAAAGGACTAGCGGGGAGTAGCTCCTACAATGAGCAGTTCTTC. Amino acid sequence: CASSHPKGLAGSSSYNEQFF.